Sequencing of this TCR beta chain was carried out in a study of T cells in Graves' hyperthyroidism and ophthalmopathy. This clonotype showed up many times. Its specificity is not known. Researchers amplified the TCR beta CDR3 regions from RNA transcripts. Carried out on the TCR CDR3, a first-round RT-PCR used the HTBI primer set. A single record per CDR3 protein comes from TCRdb applying MiXCR to the multiplex PCR reads. Counted here are about 610,000 distinct CDR3 sequences, under 60% occurring once; the ten biggest clones make up about 8.3%. Looked up from germline, CDR1 is LGHNT and CDR2 is FRNRAP. V dropped 0 bases and J dropped 3 bases, with 24 bases sitting between them. This CDR3 spans 19 amino acids. Whole-study findings and limits: The blood repertoire included most of the expanded thyroid clonotypes above 0.001. Prediction of ophthalmopathy progression came a median approximately 7 months pre-onset.

The receptor was derived from a woman aged 18 to 35 with Graves' hyperthyroidism. The genes are TRBV12-5 and TRBJ2-7; the D call may be TRBD1 or TRBD2 (5 bases each). Sequenced: peripheral blood or thyroid tissue (not recorded which). The CDR3 reads CASGLVLFGIGRAFYEQYF. The DNA for the CDR3 is TGTGCTAGTGGTTTGGTACTTTTCGGGATAGGCAGGGCATTCTACGAGCAGTACTTC.